Following are 18 T cell receptor beta chains from one sample sequenced in a study of HIV-infected patients and healthy controls. Whole blood was used without fractionation, so all unsorted peripheral T cells were included. About 500 ng RNA was reverse transcribed with alpha and beta constant-region primers. Each of the alpha and beta chains got its own library through chain-specific third strand synthesis with indices. TCRdb ran MiXCR on the 5' RACE reads and lists one entry per CDR3 protein. The repertoire includes fewer than 25,000 distinct CDR3 sequences, roughly 9.3% of them detected once, and about 2.6% sits in the top ten. The sequenced sample consisted of blood. The origin of the receptors is an adult in good health.

The genes are TRBV6-2 or TRBV6-3 and TRBJ2-3, with TRBD1 matching over 7 bases. The CDR3 is made up of 13 amino acids. Trimming cost V 0 bases and J 6 bases; bases outside gene matches: 0. In germline, CDR1 is MNHEY, CDR2 SVGEGT. The CDR3 DNA reads TGTGCCAGCAGTTACTCGGACAGGGATACGCAGTATTTT. As protein: CASSYSDRDTQYF.

The sample holds a few counts of this clonotype. The rearrangement links TRBV27 to TRBJ1-1; the D is unclear. This CDR3 is 13 amino acids long. The germline V gene has CDR1 MNHEY and CDR2 SMNVEV (reference sequence). Trimming pared 8 bases from V and 2 bases from J, leaving 12 bases between. The DNA for the CDR3 is TGTGCCAGCGTCTCCGGGCTCAACACTGAAGCTTTCTTT. Protein sequence: CASVSGLNTEAFF.

Many counts were recorded for this clonotype. The J gene is TRBJ1-6, the V gene TRBV12-3 or TRBV12-4; 9 bases agree with TRBD1. The V segment lost 3 bases and the J segment 9 bases; nucleotides outside the gene matches: 12. This CDR3 spans 17 amino acids. The CDR3 bases are TGTGCCAGCAGTTTCAACCCCGGACAGGGGTGGGTTTCACCCCTCCACTTT. This translates into CASSFNPGQGWVSPLHF.

This clonotype has a count of ten or more. This chain connects TRBV20-1 to TRBJ2-3; 8 nucleotides match TRBD2. This CDR3 has 13 residues. The V and J ends lost 7 bases and 0 bases, in that order; junction bases with no gene match: 3. CDR1 and CDR2 from the germline V gene are DFQATT and SNEGSKA (reference sequence). The CDR3 sequence: CSVSSGSTDTQYF. CDR3 bases: TGCAGTGTGTCTAGCGGGAGCACAGATACGCAGTATTTT.

There are many counts of this clonotype. The CDR3 sequence is CSPVVGPDTQYF. CDR3 bases: TGCAGCCCCGTGGTGGGTCCAGATACGCAGTATTTT. The gene calls are TRBV29-1 and TRBJ2-3; D is unresolved. The CDR3 totals 12 residues. V lost 8 bases to trimming and J lost 4 bases, with 13 bases between them. Germline values: CDR1 SQVTM, CDR2 ANQGSEA.

This clonotype was seen ten or more times. The rearrangement uses TRBV7-2 and TRBJ1-2; weak D call: TRBD1 (5 bases). Per the germline V gene, CDR1 is SGHTA and CDR2 is FQGNSA. V gave up 4 bases and J gave up 9 bases, with 15 bases separating them. The CDR3 runs to 13 residues. The CDR3 sequence is CASSSRPGGSYTF. The CDR3, as DNA: TGTGCCAGCAGCTCCCGACCCGGGGGAAGCTACACCTTC.

This clonotype is judged medium-sized. The chain combines TRBV6-2 or TRBV6-3 with TRBJ2-6, with D hard to call. CDR3 length: 15 residues. Trimming left V 2 bases short and J 0 bases short, with 5 bases between. In germline, CDR1 is MNHEY, CDR2 SVGEGT. The DNA for the CDR3 is TGTGCCAGCAGTTACAGGATCTCTGGGGCCAACGTCCTGACTTTC. This sequence encodes CASSYRISGANVLTF.

In this sample, this clonotype turned up many times. CDR3 sequence reads: CASSLTVDATQYF. The DNA for the CDR3 is TGTGCCAGCAGCTTGACTGTAGACGCGACCCAGTACTTC. The J gene is TRBJ2-5, the V gene TRBV7-9; D is ambiguous. The CDR3 has 13 residues. V lost 3 bases and J 7 bases, leaving 12 bases between the germline ends. Germline CDR1 SEHNR, CDR2 FQNEAQ (reference sequence). Looking up the rest from reference TRBV7-9 and TRBJ2-5 gives the full variable domain: DTGVSQNPRHKITKRGQNVTFRCDPISEHNRLYWYRQTLGQGPEFLTYFQNEAQLEKSRLLSDRFSAERPKGSFSTLEIQRTEQGDSAMYLCASSLTVDATQYFGPGTRLLVL.

In its sample, this clonotype is medium-sized. The rearrangement uses TRBV9 and TRBJ1-1; D is perhaps TRBD1 (6 bases). Trimming removed 4 bases from V and 2 bases from J, with 15 bases in between. The CDR3 loop spans 15 amino acids. Germline V gives CDR1 SGDLS, CDR2 YYNGEE. The CDR3 DNA sequence: TGTGCCAGCAGCCCCGAACACAGGGCTAACACTGAAGCTTTCTTT. Encoded protein: CASSPEHRANTEAFF.

J is TRBJ1-6 and V is TRBV7-9; D gene uncertain. The V and J ends lost 3 bases and 8 bases respectively, with 5 bases between them. The CDR3 extends over 12 amino acids. CDR1 is SEHNR and CDR2 is FQNEAQ in the germline V gene (reference sequence). DNA of the CDR3: TGTGCCAGCAGCTTTATTCATTCACCCCTCCACTTT. Protein sequence: CASSFIHSPLHF.

This clonotype came up many times. The CDR3 DNA reads as TGTGCCAGCAGTTGGACAGGGTTGGGGAATCAGCCCCAGCATTTT. Translation gives CASSWTGLGNQPQHF. This rearrangement joins TRBV28 to TRBJ1-5; 8 positions match TRBD1. The CDR3 extends over 15 amino acids. Germline CDR1 reads MDHEN; CDR2 reads SYDVKM. The trim removed 4 bases at V and 4 bases at J, leaving 6 bases unmatched.

This clonotype has a count of ten or more. The chain combines TRBV5-1 with TRBJ2-3; D is unresolved. Germline values: CDR1 SGHRS, CDR2 YFSETQ. This CDR3 has 14 amino acids. The V end lost 1 base, the J end lost 2 bases, and 8 bases lay between the germline ends. The DNA for the CDR3 is TGCGCCAGCAGCTTGTGGCAGAACACAGATACGCAGTATTTT. This encodes CASSLWQNTDTQYF.

The chain links TRBV5-1 to TRBJ1-1, with 10 bases identical to TRBD1. CDR1 is SGHRS, CDR2 YFSETQ, per germline. The CDR3 covers 14 residues. Trimming at V came to 9 bases and at J to 8 bases, leaving 13 bases not matched to a gene. DNA for the CDR3: TGCGCCACCAAATGGGGACAGGGGATTGAAGAAGCTTTCTTT. It specifies CATKWGQGIEEAFF.

The chain has TRBV12-3 or TRBV12-4 and TRBJ1-5; D is possibly TRBD1 (5 bases). Trimming pared 3 bases from V and 8 bases from J, leaving 17 bases between. The CDR3 has 15 amino acids. The CDR3 nucleotides are TGTGCCAGCAGTTTCCGGGAGCAAGGGGCTGAGCCCCAGCATTTT. It encodes CASSFREQGAEPQHF.

The chain carries TRBV10-3 and TRBJ2-7, with TRBD1 as a possible D gene (5 bases). V shed 0 bases and J shed 3 bases, with 12 bases lying between them. Germline V gene data show CDR1 as ENHRY and CDR2 as SYGVKD. This CDR3 has 15 amino acids. As DNA, the CDR3 is TGTGCCATCAGTGAGTCATGGGGCGAATACTACGAGCAGTACTTC. Amino acids: CAISESWGEYYEQYF.

The chain employs TRBV19 and TRBJ1-5; D not certain. This CDR3 is built from 13 residues. Trimming shortened V by 6 bases and J by 7 bases, and 13 bases separated the two germline ends. CDR1 and CDR2 from the germline V gene are LNHDA and SQIVND (reference sequence). The CDR3 loop is CASSQNGRQPQHF. The CDR3 DNA is TGTGCCAGTAGCCAAAACGGCAGGCAGCCCCAGCATTTT.

Many counts were recorded for this clonotype. This chain links TRBV30 with TRBJ2-3; TRBD1 agrees at 9 bases. Germline lookup yields CDR1 GTSNPN and CDR2 SVGIG (reference sequence). The junction had 6 bases not matched to a gene; V was cut back by 5 bases and J by 3 bases. The CDR3 totals 14 residues. This CDR3 reads CAWDRTGETDTQYF. CDR3 nucleotide sequence: TGTGCCTGGGACCGGACAGGGGAGACAGATACGCAGTATTTT.

The table lists this clonotype with many counts. The chain recombines TRBV6-5 with TRBJ1-2, with no clear D. This CDR3 has 13 amino acids. The germline V gene encodes CDR1 MNHEY and CDR2 SVGAGI. Deletions cut 0 bases from V and 4 bases from J, with 6 bases between. CDR3: CASSYSASYGYTF. CDR3 DNA: TGTGCCAGCAGTTACTCAGCAAGCTATGGCTACACCTTC.